A single sample gave rise to the 12 T cell receptor beta chains below, sequenced in a study of T cells expressing NK-cell markers. Reprocessing the 5' RACE reads, TCRdb reports a single entry for every CDR3 protein and omits DNA. The table for this sample gives around 280,000 distinct CDR3 sequences. Material: blood T cells: a sorted CD56 or NKG2C T cell subset, CD4+ or CD8+ T cells, or bulk PBMC T cells (not recorded which). The source of these receptors is a man younger than 35 in good health.

The chain combines TRBV6-1 with TRBJ1-2; TCRdb calls TRBD1, which cannot be checked without DNA. This CDR3 has 14 residues. Germline lookup yields CDR1 MNHNS and CDR2 SASEGT. The CDR3: CASTDPGQVEGYTF.

The chain couples TRBV7-2 to TRBJ1-2; TCRdb selects TRBD1, and the lack of DNA leaves this call unchecked. Germline CDR1 reads SGHTA; CDR2 reads FQGNSA. The CDR3 loop spans 14 amino acids. The CDR3 here is CASSLGRGQSGYTF.

This chain's CDR3 is CASSTLAGGRQETQYF. The chain combines TRBV6-1 with TRBJ2-5; absent DNA, TCRdb's TRBD2 call cannot be checked. Germline V CDR1 and CDR2: MNHNS, SASEGT. The CDR3 has 16 amino acids.

The rearrangement uses TRBV10-3 and TRBJ2-1. The CDR3 covers 12 residues. Per the germline V gene, CDR1 is ENHRY and CDR2 is SYGVKD. This chain's CDR3 is CAISEVLSEQFF.

V gene TRBV4-3 combines with J gene TRBJ2-7; with no DNA, the TCRdb D assignment of TRBD1 cannot be verified. The CDR3 has 17 residues. CDR1 and CDR2 (germline): LGHNA, YSLEER. The CDR3 here is CASSHRTSPGMAYEQYF.

The V and J genes are TRBV5-1 and TRBJ2-7; absent DNA, TCRdb's TRBD1 call cannot be checked. Germline CDR1 and CDR2: SGHRS and YFSETQ. The CDR3 sequence is 13 residues long. The CDR3 sequence: CASSTGTAYEQYF.

The CDR3 is CASSRDRVAYNSPLHF. V gene TRBV2 combines with J gene TRBJ1-6; the TCRdb D gene call, TRBD1, has no DNA to confirm it. The CDR3 totals 16 residues. CDR1 is SNHLY, CDR2 FYNNEI, per germline.

V and J are TRBV6-5 and TRBJ2-2; TCRdb returns TRBD2, unconfirmable since there is no DNA. From germline, CDR1 is MNHEY and CDR2 SVGAGI. The CDR3 is made up of 16 amino acids. The chain's CDR3 is CASSYPTGTSTGELFF.

The rearrangement links TRBV7-8 to TRBJ2-2; TCRdb designates TRBD2, a call that cannot be tested without DNA. The length of the CDR3 is 16 residues. Germline V gives CDR1 SGHVS, CDR2 FQNEAQ. CDR3 amino acids: CASSLALSGVTGELFF.

This chain links TRBV7-7 with TRBJ2-1; TCRdb names TRBD1, which stays unverified in the absence of DNA. The CDR3 contains 17 residues. CDR1 is SSHAT, CDR2 FNYEAQ, per germline (reference sequence). CDR3 amino acids: CASSNALGTGGSHEQFF.

CDR3 amino acids: CSAPLRLDTGELFF. The rearrangement links TRBV20-1 to TRBJ2-2; TCRdb calls TRBD2, which cannot be checked without DNA. CDR3 size: 14 residues. The V gene's germline CDR1 is DFQATT and CDR2 SNEGSKA (reference sequence).

The gene calls are TRBV7-2 and TRBJ1-2. Germline-derived CDR1 and CDR2 are SGHTA and FQGNSA. This CDR3 is built from 14 residues. The CDR3 loop is CASSRTQAQYGYTF. The variable domain in full, completed from reference TRBV7-2 and TRBJ1-2, reads GAGVSQSPSNKVTEKGKDVELRCDPISGHTALYWYRQSLGQGLEFLIYFQGNSAPDKSGLPSDRFSAERTGGSVSTLTIQRTQQEDSAVYLCASSRTQAQYGYTFGSGTRLTVV.